A selection of T cell receptor beta chains follows, all from one sample in a study of T cell repertoires in cytomegalovirus infection. The antigens for these receptors are not known. TCRdb itself ran the reads through MiXCR, one entry per CDR3 protein. This table holds some 320,000 distinct CDR3 sequences, roughly 29% found once. This specimen was cultured PBMCs, taken from culture after CMV antigen stimulation. The receptors shown here come from a human donor in good health (CMV status not recorded). Some clones in this sample may be carry-over from other donors' samples. The CDR3 runs from the conserved cysteine through the conserved F or W. Fields, in order: CDR3 length, J gene, D gene, V gene, clone size, CDR3 DNA, CDR3 protein. A D gene is named only where the DNA matches it firmly. Expanded clones get a size class; other rows say once, few or many, or leave the size out.

14	TRBJ1-1	NA	TRBV11-2	NA	TGTGCCAGCAGCTGGGACAACCTGTCCACTGAAGCTTTCTTT	CASSWDNLSTEAFF
16	TRBJ1-5	NA	TRBV7-4	few	TGTGCCAGCAGCTTAGCGTCGAGGGGGACGAATCAGCCCCAGCATTTT	CASSLASRGTNQPQHF
13	TRBJ1-5	NA	TRBV7-8	many	TGTGCCAGCAGCCCTCCCTTGGGCCAGCCCCAGCATTTT	CASSPPLGQPQHF
14	TRBJ1-1	NA	TRBV9	NA	TGTGCCAGCAGCGTAGTCGCAAAGAACACTGAAGCTTTCTTT	CASSVVAKNTEAFF
13	TRBJ2-7	NA	TRBV14	few	TGTGCCAGCAGCCAACGACGGCGTTACGAGCAGTACTTC	CASSQRRRYEQYF
16	TRBJ1-6	NA	TRBV7-8	NA	TGTGCCAGCAGCTTAGCGGGGCGAATCTCCAATTCACCCCTCCACTTT	CASSLAGRISNSPLHF
17	TRBJ1-1	NA	TRBV20-1	NA	TGCAGTGCTAGAGATACGGCGACAGCGCTCAACTTTCACGGAGCTTTCTTT	CSARDTATALNFHGAFF
15	TRBJ1-5	TRBD1	TRBV6-5	few	TGTGCCAGCAGCCAAACCGGGACAGGGCAGCAGCCCCAGCATTTT	CASSQTGTGQQPQHF
12	TRBJ2-7	TRBD1	TRBV7-2	few	TGTGCCAGCAGCCAGAGGGGGCGCGAGCAGTACTTC	CASSQRGREQYF
14	TRBJ2-5	NA	TRBV6-1	few	TGTGCCAGCACCTTAAGTCAGGGAAAAGAGACCCAGTACTTC	CASTLSQGKETQYF
15	TRBJ1-6	TRBD1	TRBV5-4	few	TGTGCCAGCAGCGCCCTGACAGGGAGCAATTCACCCCTCCACTTT	CASSALTGSNSPLHF
17	TRBJ2-1	TRBD2	TRBV6-5	NA	TGTGCCAGCAGCTCTATTCGGACTAGCGGGGGGGACAATGAGCAGTTCTTC	CASSSIRTSGGDNEQFF
14	TRBJ1-5	NA	TRBV12-3/TRBV12-4	few	TGTGCCAGCAGTTCCCTCAGGGCAAATCAGCCCCAGCATTTT	CASSSLRANQPQHF
14	TRBJ1-1	NA	TRBV19	NA	TGTGCCAGTAGTATAAACCCGGCCAACACTGAAGCTTTCTTT	CASSINPANTEAFF
15	TRBJ2-1	NA	TRBV6-1	NA	TGTGCCAGCCCTCGCGTACAGGGAGGGGACAATGAGCAGTTCTTC	CASPRVQGGDNEQFF
13	TRBJ2-7	NA	TRBV28	NA	TGTGCCAGCAGTTCCCGACAGGTTTACGAGCAGTACTTC	CASSSRQVYEQYF
14	TRBJ2-3	NA	TRBV7-9	NA	TGTGCCAGCAGCTTAATGGAGGGCCCAGATACGCAGTATTTT	CASSLMEGPDTQYF
18	TRBJ2-7	TRBD1	TRBV7-9	NA	TGTGCCAGCAGCCCCCCGCCTCCCGGGACAGGGATCCCCTACGAGCAGTACTTC	CASSPPPPGTGIPYEQYF
15	TRBJ1-2	NA	TRBV7-2	many	TGTGCCAGCAGCTTAGATGGGCAGGGGCGCTATGGCTACACCTTC	CASSLDGQGRYGYTF
11	TRBJ1-1	NA	TRBV20-1	NA	TGCAGTGCCCCAGAGAACACTGAAGCTTTCTTT	CSAPENTEAFF
15	TRBJ2-7	NA	TRBV7-3	many	TGTGCCAGCAGCTTAGGGTTGGGGGTCCCCTACGAGCAGTACTTC	CASSLGLGVPYEQYF
14	TRBJ1-5	TRBD1	TRBV19	NA	TGTGCCAGTAGCTTACAGGGGCTAAAACAGCCCCAGCATTTT	CASSLQGLKQPQHF
13	TRBJ2-7	TRBD1	TRBV10-3	once	TGTGCCACCACCCTCGGGACAGGCTACGAGCAGTACTTC	CATTLGTGYEQYF
15	TRBJ1-1	NA	TRBV10-3	few	TGTGCCATCAGTGAGGACCCCAGGGAGAACACTGAAGCTTTCTTT	CAISEDPRENTEAFF
14	TRBJ2-2	NA	TRBV9	few	TGTGCCAGCAGCGTAACTAGCAGCACCGGGGAGCTGTTTTTT	CASSVTSSTGELFF
13	TRBJ1-1	TRBD1	TRBV12-3/TRBV12-4	many	TGTGCCAGCAGTTATCTACAGGGGACTGAAGCTTTCTTT	CASSYLQGTEAFF
18	TRBJ2-7	TRBD1	TRBV27	NA	TGTGCCAGCAGTCTCGATTACCGGGGACAGGGCGCTTCCTACGAGCAGTACTTC	CASSLDYRGQGASYEQYF
13	TRBJ2-6	NA	TRBV19	many	TGTGCCAGTAGTATTGGCAGGGCCAACGTCCTGACTTTC	CASSIGRANVLTF
12	TRBJ1-6	NA	TRBV7-9	many	TGTGCCAGCAGCACTGGTGATTCACCCCTCCACTTT	CASSTGDSPLHF
19	TRBJ2-5	NA	TRBV5-6	NA	TGTGCCAGCAGCCCCGCCCTGCAGGGAGTAGGACTAGGGGGAGAGACCCAGTACTTC	CASSPALQGVGLGGETQYF
13	TRBJ1-2	TRBD1	TRBV20-1	NA	TGCAGTGCTAGAATGGGGAGGACAGGTGGCTACACCTTC	CSARMGRTGGYTF
17	TRBJ2-1	TRBD2	TRBV6-1	many	TGTGCCAGCAGTACCGTTCGAGCGGGAGGCTCCTACAATGAGCAGTTCTTC	CASSTVRAGGSYNEQFF
13	TRBJ2-7	TRBD1	TRBV10-3	NA	TGTGCCATCAGCCGGGACAGGGCCAACGAGCAGTACTTC	CAISRDRANEQYF
17	TRBJ1-2	NA	TRBV12-3/TRBV12-4	many	TGTGCCAGCAGTCCCCGGACCGGTTTAGAATTTGACTATGGCTACACCTTC	CASSPRTGLEFDYGYTF
14	TRBJ2-3	NA	TRBV28	NA	TGTGCCAGCAGTCCGAAGGGGGGGGCTGATACGCAGTATTTT	CASSPKGGADTQYF
14	TRBJ2-7	NA	TRBV12-3/TRBV12-4	NA	TGTGCCAGCAGTCCCTCAACGAGCTCCTACGAGCAGTACTTC	CASSPSTSSYEQYF
10	TRBJ1-1	NA	TRBV19	NA	TGTGCCAGTATGAGGATTGAAGCTTTCTTT	CASMRIEAFF
16	TRBJ2-2	TRBD1	TRBV5-6	many	TGTGCCAGCAGCTTGGTCCTAGCAGGGGGTACCGGGGAGCTGTTTTTT	CASSLVLAGGTGELFF
14	TRBJ2-7	TRBD1	TRBV10-3	NA	TGTGCCATCAGTGAGTCGGGACAGGGCTACGAGCAGTACTTC	CAISESGQGYEQYF
16	TRBJ1-2	NA	TRBV9	many	TGTGCCAGCAGCGTAGAGCCCGGGACGTACACTTATGGCTACACCTTC	CASSVEPGTYTYGYTF
15	TRBJ2-2	NA	TRBV29-1	NA	TGCAGCGTTGAAGACAGGGATTGGGGAACCGGGGAGCTGTTTTTT	CSVEDRDWGTGELFF
15	TRBJ2-7	TRBD1	TRBV4-1	NA	TGCGCCAGCAGCCCCCGACAGGGGGAATCGGTCGAGCAGTACTTC	CASSPRQGESVEQYF
19	TRBJ1-5	TRBD1	TRBV20-1	NA	TGCAGTGCTAGACCCCCGGGACAGGGGGCCCCCTATAGCAATCAGCCCCAGCATTTT	CSARPPGQGAPYSNQPQHF
14	TRBJ1-6	NA	TRBV6-1	few	TGTGCCAGCAGCTCGGGGGGGACGGATTCACCCCTCCACTTT	CASSSGGTDSPLHF
17	TRBJ2-2	TRBD1	TRBV20-1	few	TGCAGTGCTGCCCCATGGGCAGGGGGCATGGACACCGGGGAGCTGTTTTTT	CSAAPWAGGMDTGELFF
13	TRBJ2-7	TRBD2	TRBV11-2	NA	TGTGCCAGCAGCCCGACTAGCCCCAACGAGCAGTACTTC	CASSPTSPNEQYF
17	TRBJ1-4	NA	TRBV7-6	few	TGTGCCAGCAGCTCCCGCCCTGGTTTCGCGGACCTTGAAAAACTGTTTTTT	CASSSRPGFADLEKLFF
13	TRBJ1-2	NA	TRBV25-1	NA	TGTGCCAGCAGTGAACGCAGCTCCTATGGCTACACCTTC	CASSERSSYGYTF
16	TRBJ2-3	TRBD2	TRBV7-3	NA	TGTGCCAGCAGTCCTATGTCCCTAGCGGGGGCCGATACGCAGTATTTT	CASSPMSLAGADTQYF
14	TRBJ2-7	NA	TRBV12-3/TRBV12-4	few	TGTGCCAGCAGTCTTACAATGAGCTCCCACGAGCAGTACTTC	CASSLTMSSHEQYF
15	TRBJ1-2	NA	TRBV5-1	NA	TGCGCCAACAGCGTAAATCAACAGGGTGTAGATGGCTACACCTTC	CANSVNQQGVDGYTF